This TCR beta chain was profiled in a study of blood T cells in healthy people across ages. Then a second PCR, running about 6 to 11 cycles, was carried out with a sample-barcoded 5' primer and a J-beta primer mix. A tag from a template-switch adaptor with 12 random nucleotides marked each cDNA molecule. TCRdb re-derived calls from the 5' RACE reads in MiXCR, one entry per CDR3 protein. Of approximately 1,100,000 distinct CDR3 sequences in the sample, around 45% were seen once. Study conclusions and caveats: Donor CMV status was unknown, possibly confounding expanded clonotype changes. Age showed a roughly linear inverse relationship with TCR beta diversity per million T cells.

The CDR3 extends over 12 amino acids. V lost 5 bases and J lost 3, with 7 bases in between. Every participating donor contributed roughly 11 milliliters of peripheral blood through a draw. In regard to this clonotype: Its antigen is unknown.

The source material was blood. The TCR was taken from an older woman in good health. The chain combines TRBV12-3 or TRBV12-4 with TRBJ2-5; D unresolved. In DNA, the CDR3 is TGTGCCAGCAGTATGGAAGAAGAGACCCAGTACTTC. This codes for CASSMEEETQYF.